The 2 T cell receptor beta chains below come from one sample, sequenced in a study of CD8 T cells in Susac syndrome. Random hexamers were used to reverse transcribe an amount of roughly 0.5 to 1 ug RNA. TCRdb recomputed calls from the immunoSEQ multiplex PCR reads with MiXCR, one row per CDR3 protein. The data hold around 130,000 distinct CDR3 sequences, with around 85% observed a single time. Sample: CD8+ T cells from PBMCs. All receptors derive from a human donor with multiple sclerosis.

This clonotype was picked up a small number of times. This sequence joins TRBV5-6 and TRBJ2-7; D might be TRBD1 (5 bases). Germline V gives CDR1 SGHDT, CDR2 YYEEEE. CDR3 length: 14 amino acids. V gave up 3 bases and J gave up 4 bases, with 14 bases separating them. The DNA for the CDR3 is TGTGCCAGCAGCTCTGACAGTATTCTTTACGAGCAGTACTTC. Amino acid sequence: CASSSDSILYEQYF.

The chain couples TRBV7-2 to TRBJ2-7, with 7 bases aligning to TRBD1. Germline CDR1 reads SGHTA; CDR2 reads FQGNSA. The CDR3 length is 13 residues. V gave up 3 bases and J gave up 3 bases; unmatched junction bases: 2. CDR3 DNA: TGTGCCAGCAGCTTTCAGGGGGTCTACGAGCAGTACGTC. Protein sequence: CASSFQGVYEQYV.